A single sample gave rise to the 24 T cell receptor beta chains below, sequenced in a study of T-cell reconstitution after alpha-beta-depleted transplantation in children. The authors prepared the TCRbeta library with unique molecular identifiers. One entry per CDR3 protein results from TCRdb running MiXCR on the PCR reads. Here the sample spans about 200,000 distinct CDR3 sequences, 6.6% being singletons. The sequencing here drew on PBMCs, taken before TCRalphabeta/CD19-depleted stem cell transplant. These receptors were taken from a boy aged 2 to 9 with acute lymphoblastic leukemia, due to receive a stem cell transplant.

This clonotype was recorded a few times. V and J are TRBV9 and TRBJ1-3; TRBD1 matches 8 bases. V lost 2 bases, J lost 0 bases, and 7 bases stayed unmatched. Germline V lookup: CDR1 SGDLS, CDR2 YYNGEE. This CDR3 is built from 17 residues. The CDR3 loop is CASSVAGTGRSGNTIYF. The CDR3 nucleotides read TGTGCCAGCAGCGTCGCCGGGACAGGTCGCTCTGGAAACACCATATATTTT.

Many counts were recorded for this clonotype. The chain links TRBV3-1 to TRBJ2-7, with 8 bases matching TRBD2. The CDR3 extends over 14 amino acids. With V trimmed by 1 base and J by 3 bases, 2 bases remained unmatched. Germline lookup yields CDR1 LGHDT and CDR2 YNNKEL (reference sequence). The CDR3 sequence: CASSQAGTSYEQYF. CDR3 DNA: TGTGCCAGCAGCCAAGCCGGGACTAGCTACGAGCAGTACTTC.

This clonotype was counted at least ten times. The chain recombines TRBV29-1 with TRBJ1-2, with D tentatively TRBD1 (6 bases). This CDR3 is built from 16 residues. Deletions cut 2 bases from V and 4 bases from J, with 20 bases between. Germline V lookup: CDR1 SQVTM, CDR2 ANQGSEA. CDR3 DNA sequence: TGCAGCGTTGAACAAGGGACACAAGGAAGGCGCTATGGCTACACCTTC. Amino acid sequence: CSVEQGTQGRRYGYTF.

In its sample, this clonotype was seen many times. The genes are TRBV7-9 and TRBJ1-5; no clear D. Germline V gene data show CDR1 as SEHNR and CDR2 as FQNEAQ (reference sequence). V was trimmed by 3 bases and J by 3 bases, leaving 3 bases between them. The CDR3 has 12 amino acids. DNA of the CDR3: TGTGCCAGCAGCTTGATCAATCAGCCCCAGCATTTT. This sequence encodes CASSLINQPQHF. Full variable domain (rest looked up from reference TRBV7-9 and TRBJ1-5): DTGVSQNPRHKITKRGQNVTFRCDPISEHNRLYWYRQTLGQGPEFLTYFQNEAQLEKSRLLSDRFSAERPKGSFSTLEIQRTEQGDSAMYLCASSLINQPQHFGDGTRLSIL.

The chain's CDR3 is CASSQPGTSYENEQFF. In DNA form, the CDR3 reads TGTGCCAGCAGTCAACCCGGGACTAGCTATGAGAATGAGCAGTTCTTC. The chain uses TRBV28 and TRBJ2-1; 9 bases fit TRBD2. The CDR3 loop spans 16 amino acids. Germline assignment: CDR1 MDHEN and CDR2 SYDVKM. V dropped 5 bases and J dropped 7; count of bases not matched to a gene: 12.

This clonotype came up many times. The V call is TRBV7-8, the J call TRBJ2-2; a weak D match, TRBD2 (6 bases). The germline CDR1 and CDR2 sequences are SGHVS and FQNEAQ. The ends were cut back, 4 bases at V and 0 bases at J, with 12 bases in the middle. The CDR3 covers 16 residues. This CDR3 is CASSYPGLTNTGELFF. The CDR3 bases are TGTGCCAGCAGCTACCCGGGACTTACGAACACCGGGGAGCTGTTTTTT. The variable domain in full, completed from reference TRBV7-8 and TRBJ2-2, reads GAGVSQSPRYKVAKRGQDVALRCDPISGHVSLFWYQQALGQGPEFLTYFQNEAQLDKSGLPSDRFFAERPEGSVSTLKIQRTQQEDSAVYLCASSYPGLTNTGELFFGEGSRLTVL.

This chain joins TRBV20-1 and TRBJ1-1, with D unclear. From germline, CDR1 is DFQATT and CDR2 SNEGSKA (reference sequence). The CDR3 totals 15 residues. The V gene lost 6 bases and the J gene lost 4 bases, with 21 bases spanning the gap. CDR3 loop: CSALSSRPSSTEAFF. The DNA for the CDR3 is TGCAGTGCCTTATCCAGCAGACCTTCCAGCACTGAAGCTTTCTTT.

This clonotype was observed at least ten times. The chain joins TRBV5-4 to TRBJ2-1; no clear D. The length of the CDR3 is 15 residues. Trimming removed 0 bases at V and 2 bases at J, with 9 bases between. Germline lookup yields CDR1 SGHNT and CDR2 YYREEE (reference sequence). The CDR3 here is CASSLGLPAYNEQFF. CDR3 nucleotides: TGTGCCAGCAGCTTGGGGCTCCCCGCCTACAATGAGCAGTTCTTC.

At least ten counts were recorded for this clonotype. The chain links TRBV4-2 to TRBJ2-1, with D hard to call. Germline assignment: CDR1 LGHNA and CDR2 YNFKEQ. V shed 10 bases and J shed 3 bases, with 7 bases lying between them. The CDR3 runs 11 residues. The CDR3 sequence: CAIYRYNEQFF. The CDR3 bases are TGTGCCATCTACCGCTACAATGAGCAGTTCTTC.

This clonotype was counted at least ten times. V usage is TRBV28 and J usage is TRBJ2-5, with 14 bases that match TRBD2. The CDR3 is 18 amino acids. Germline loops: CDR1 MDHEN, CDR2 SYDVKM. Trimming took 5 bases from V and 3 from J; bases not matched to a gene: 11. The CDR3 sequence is CASSHGTSGSTVEETQYF. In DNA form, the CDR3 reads TGTGCCAGCAGTCATGGGACTAGCGGGAGTACGGTTGAAGAGACCCAGTACTTC.

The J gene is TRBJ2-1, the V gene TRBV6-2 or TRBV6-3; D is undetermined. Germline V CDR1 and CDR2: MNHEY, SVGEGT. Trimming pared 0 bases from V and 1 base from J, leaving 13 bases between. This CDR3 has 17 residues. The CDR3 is CASSYSEGKRSYNEQFF. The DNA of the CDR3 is TGTGCCAGCAGTTACTCCGAAGGGAAACGGTCCTACAATGAGCAGTTCTTC.

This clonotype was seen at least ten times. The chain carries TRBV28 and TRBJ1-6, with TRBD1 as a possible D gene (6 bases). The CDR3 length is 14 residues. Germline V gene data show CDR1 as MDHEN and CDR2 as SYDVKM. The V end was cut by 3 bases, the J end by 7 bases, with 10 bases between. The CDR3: CASSFIQGNSPLHF. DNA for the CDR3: TGTGCCAGCAGTTTTATACAGGGAAATTCACCCCTCCACTTT.

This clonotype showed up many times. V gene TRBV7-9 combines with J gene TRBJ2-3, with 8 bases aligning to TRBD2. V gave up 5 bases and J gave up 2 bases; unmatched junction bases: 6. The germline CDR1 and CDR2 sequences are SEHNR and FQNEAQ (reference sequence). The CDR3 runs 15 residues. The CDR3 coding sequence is TGTGCCAGCAGCCTGCGGGGGGACTTCACAGATACGCAGTATTTT. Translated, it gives CASSLRGDFTDTQYF.

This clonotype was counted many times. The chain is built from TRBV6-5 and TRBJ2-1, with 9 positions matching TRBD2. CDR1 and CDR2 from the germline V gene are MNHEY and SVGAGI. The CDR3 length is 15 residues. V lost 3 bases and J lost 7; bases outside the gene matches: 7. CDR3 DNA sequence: TGTGCCAGCAGTTATCCCGCGGGGGGGCGAAATGAGCAGTTCTTC. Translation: CASSYPAGGRNEQFF.

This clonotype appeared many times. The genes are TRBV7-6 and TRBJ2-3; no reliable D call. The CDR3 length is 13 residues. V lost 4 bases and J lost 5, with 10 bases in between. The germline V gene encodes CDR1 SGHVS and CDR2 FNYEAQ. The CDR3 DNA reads TGTGCCAGCAGCTGGGTGGTGGGAGATACGCAGTATTTT. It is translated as CASSWVVGDTQYF.

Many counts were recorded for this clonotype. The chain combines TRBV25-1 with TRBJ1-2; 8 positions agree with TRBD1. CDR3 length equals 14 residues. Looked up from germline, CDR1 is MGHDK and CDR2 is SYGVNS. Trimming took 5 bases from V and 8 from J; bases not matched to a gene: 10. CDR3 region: CASSYRQGLSGYTF. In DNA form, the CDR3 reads TGTGCCAGCAGTTACCGACAGGGGCTTAGCGGCTACACCTTC.

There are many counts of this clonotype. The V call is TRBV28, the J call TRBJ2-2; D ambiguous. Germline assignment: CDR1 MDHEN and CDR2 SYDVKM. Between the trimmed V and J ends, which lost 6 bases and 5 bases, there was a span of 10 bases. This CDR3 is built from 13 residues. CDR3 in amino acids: CASSPTVTGELFF. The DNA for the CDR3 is TGTGCCAGCAGCCCAACCGTAACCGGGGAGCTGTTTTTT. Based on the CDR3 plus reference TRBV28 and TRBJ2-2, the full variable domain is DVKVTQSSRYLVKRTGEKVFLECVQDMDHENMFWYRQDPGLGLRLIYFSYDVKMKEKGDIPEGYSVSREKKERFSLILESASTNQTSMYLCASSPTVTGELFFGEGSRLTVL.

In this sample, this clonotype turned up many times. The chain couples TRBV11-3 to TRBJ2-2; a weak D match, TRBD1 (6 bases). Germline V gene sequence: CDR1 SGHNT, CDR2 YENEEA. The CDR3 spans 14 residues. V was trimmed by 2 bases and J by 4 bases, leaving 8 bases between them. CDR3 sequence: CASSLSRGTGELFF. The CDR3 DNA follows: TGTGCCAGCAGCTTATCCAGGGGCACCGGGGAGCTGTTTTTT.

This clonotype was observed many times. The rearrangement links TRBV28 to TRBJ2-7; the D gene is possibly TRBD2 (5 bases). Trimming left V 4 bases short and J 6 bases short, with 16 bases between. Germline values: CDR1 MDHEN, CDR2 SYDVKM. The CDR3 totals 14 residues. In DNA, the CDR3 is TGTGCCAGCAGTTCCCGGGCCAGAGGGTTCGAGCAGTACTTC. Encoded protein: CASSSRARGFEQYF.

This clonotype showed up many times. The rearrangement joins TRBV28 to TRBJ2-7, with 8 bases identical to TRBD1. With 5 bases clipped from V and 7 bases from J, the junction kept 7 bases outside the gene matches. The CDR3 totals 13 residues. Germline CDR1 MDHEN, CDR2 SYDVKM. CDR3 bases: TGTGCCAGCAGTAGGACAGGGCGAGGGGAGCAGTACTTC. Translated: CASSRTGRGEQYF.

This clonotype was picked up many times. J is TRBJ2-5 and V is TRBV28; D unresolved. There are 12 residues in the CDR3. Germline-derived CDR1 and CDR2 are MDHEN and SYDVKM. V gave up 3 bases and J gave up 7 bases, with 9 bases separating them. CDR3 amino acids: CASSLDLLTQYF. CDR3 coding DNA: TGTGCCAGCAGTTTGGATCTGTTGACCCAGTACTTC.

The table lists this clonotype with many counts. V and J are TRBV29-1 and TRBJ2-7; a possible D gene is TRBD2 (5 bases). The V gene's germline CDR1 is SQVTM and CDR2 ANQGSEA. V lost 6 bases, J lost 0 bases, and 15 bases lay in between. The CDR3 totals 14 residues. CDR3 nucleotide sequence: TGCAGCGTAGGAGGACTGGGCCGCTCCTACGAGCAGTACTTC. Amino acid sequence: CSVGGLGRSYEQYF.

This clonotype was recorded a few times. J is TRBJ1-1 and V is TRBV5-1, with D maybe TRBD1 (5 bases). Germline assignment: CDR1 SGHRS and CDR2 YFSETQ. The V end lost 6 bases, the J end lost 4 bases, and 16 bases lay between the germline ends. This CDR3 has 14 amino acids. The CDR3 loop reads CASTNGGGGTEAFF. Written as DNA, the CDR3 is TGCGCCAGCACTAATGGGGGTGGGGGCACTGAAGCTTTCTTT.

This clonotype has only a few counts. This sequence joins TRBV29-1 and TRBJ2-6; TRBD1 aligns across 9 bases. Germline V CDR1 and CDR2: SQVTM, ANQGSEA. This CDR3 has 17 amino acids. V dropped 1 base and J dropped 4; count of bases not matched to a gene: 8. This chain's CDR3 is CSVEGGQGLAGANVLTF. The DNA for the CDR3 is TGCAGCGTTGAAGGGGGACAGGGTCTGGCGGGGGCCAACGTCCTGACTTTC.